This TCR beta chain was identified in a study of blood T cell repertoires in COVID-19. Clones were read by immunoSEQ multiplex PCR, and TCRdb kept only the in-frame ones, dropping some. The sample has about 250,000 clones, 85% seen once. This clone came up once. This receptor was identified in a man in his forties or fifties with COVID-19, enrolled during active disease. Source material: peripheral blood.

The CDR3 DNA reads TGTGCCAGCAGCCTGAAGGGGGCCACAGATACGCAGTATTTT. Amino acid sequence: CASSLKGATDTQYF. The chain recombines TRBV4-2 with TRBJ2-3; TRBD1 aligns across 7 bases. The trim removed 4 bases at V and 2 bases at J, leaving 3 bases unmatched. The CDR3 consists of 14 residues. Germline CDR1 is LGHNA and CDR2 is YNFKEQ.